The 22 T cell receptor beta chains below all came from one sample that was sequenced in a study of T cell clonality in common variable immunodeficiency. Study results and limitations: Reportedly, TCR beta sequences from common variable immunodeficiency showed fewer deletions and N-nucleotide insertions.

The antigens of these receptors remain unknown. Sequencing used immunoSEQ multiplex PCR; TCRdb keeps in-frame clones, though not all of them. The counts give more than 9,000 clones, none of them seen only once; roughly 6.3% is held by the top ten. What was sequenced was peripheral blood mononuclear cells. The receptors were sampled from a human donor with common variable immunodeficiency.

The part of the CDR3 DNA that was read is TGTGCCAGTACCCCCACCCGGGGGGATACG. This encodes CASTPTRGDT. The whole CDR3 sequence is CASTPTRGDTQYF. This chain uses TRBV19 with TRBJ2-3; D perhaps matches TRBD2 (6 bases). Sequencing ends 3 residues short of the CDR3 end; the germline J gene provides the rest. V was pared by 7 bases and J by 6 bases, with 14 bases between. The CDR3 is 13 residues long. Germline CDR1 reads LNHDA; CDR2 reads SQIVND (reference sequence).

This clone was seen only a few times. The read is 3 residues too short to cover the CDR3 end, so that end is filled in from the germline J gene. J is TRBJ2-1 and V is TRBV7-3; the match to TRBD2 covers 15 bases. Germline-derived CDR1 and CDR2 are SGHTA and FQGTGA. The CDR3 is 17 residues long. With V trimmed by 3 bases and J by 7 bases, 7 bases remained unmatched. CDR3 protein: CASSFSPGLAGGNEQFF. Partial CDR3 DNA: TGTGCCAGCAGCTTCTCGCCGGGACTAGCGGGAGGTAATGAG. The full variable domain, in which reference TRBV7-3 and TRBJ2-1 provide the parts outside the CDR3, is GAGVSQTPSNKVTEKGKYVELRCDPISGHTALYWYRQSLGQGPEFLIYFQGTGAADDSGLPNDRFFAVRPEGSVSTLKIQRTERGDSAVYLCASSFSPGLAGGNEQFFGPGTRLTVL.

As regards this clone: The read stops 3 residues short of the end of the CDR3; the missing end is completed from the germline J gene. The chain combines TRBV7-9 with TRBJ2-7, with D uncertain. The CDR3 extends over 12 amino acids. Germline CDR1 and CDR2: SEHNR and FQNEAQ (reference sequence). V dropped 5 bases and J dropped 5 bases, with 10 bases sitting between them. CDR3 sequence reads: CASSATMDEQYF. The DNA read from the CDR3 is TGTGCCAGCAGCGCCACTATGGACGAG. Full variable domain (remainder filled in from reference TRBV7-9 and TRBJ2-7): DTGVSQNPRHKITKRGQNVTFRCDPISEHNRLYWYRQTLGQGPEFLTYFQNEAQLEKSRLLSDRFSAERPKGSFSTLEIQRTEQGDSAMYLCASSATMDEQYFGPGTRLTVT.

This clone was counted a few times. The CDR3 goes on 3 residues after the read ends, and that part is filled in from the germline J gene. The rearrangement links TRBV19 to TRBJ1-4, with TRBD1 matching over 11 bases. After removal of 10 bases from V and 7 bases from J, the junction contained 8 bases not matched to a gene. The germline V gene has CDR1 LNHDA and CDR2 SQIVND (reference sequence). This CDR3 region has 14 residues. The CDR3 DNA, read in part, is TGTGCCACCGAGGACAGGGGGCAGAGTGAAAAA. Encoded protein: CATEDRGQSEK. The full CDR3 is CATEDRGQSEKLFF.

By sample fraction, this clone is medium-sized. Read coverage stops 3 residues before the CDR3 terminus; the germline J gene supplies the remainder. This chain connects TRBV6-4 to TRBJ2-2; 9 nucleotides align to TRBD2. The CDR3 consists of 17 residues. Germline V gene lookup returns CDR1 MRHNA and CDR2 SNTAGT. The V segment lost 0 bases and the J segment 0 bases; nucleotides outside the gene matches: 2. CDR3 protein: CASSDSASGTNTGELFF. CDR3 DNA (partial): TGTGCCAGCAGTGACTCAGCTAGCGGGACGAACACCGGGGAG.

This clone was found a few times. The CDR3 end lies 3 residues beyond the end of the read and is filled in from the germline J gene. The chain links TRBV7-3 to TRBJ1-1; TRBD1 is a possible D gene (5 bases). V shed 4 bases and J shed 1 base, with 7 bases lying between them. Germline CDR1 reads SGHTA; CDR2 reads FQGTGA. This CDR3 is 13 amino acids long. The chain's CDR3 is CASSSTGNTEAFF. The CDR3 DNA, read in part, is TGTGCCAGCAGCTCTACAGGGAACACTGAA.

As regards this clone: The read ends 3 residues shy of where the CDR3 ends; the end is completed using the germline J gene. V and J are TRBV11-3 and TRBJ2-7, with D unclear. The length of the CDR3 is 13 residues. The V gene's germline CDR1 is SGHNT and CDR2 YENEEA. Deletions cut 4 bases from V and 5 bases from J, with 12 bases between. The CDR3 loop is CASSYILGDEQYF. The CDR3 bases that were read are TGTGCCAGCAGCTACATTCTAGGAGACGAG.

This clone was counted only a few times. The read finishes 3 residues shy of the CDR3 end, and the germline J gene is used to complete it. The chain combines TRBV7-9 with TRBJ1-2, with D uncertain. CDR1 and CDR2 (germline): SEHNR, FQNEAQ (reference sequence). The CDR3 is made up of 14 amino acids. The germline V and J ends were trimmed by 2 bases and 1 base, with 8 bases remaining between them. The CDR3 loop is CASSLLPDNYGYTF. CDR3 bases read: TGTGCCAGCAGCTTACTTCCAGATAACTATGGC.

Comments on this clone: The read is 3 residues too short to cover the CDR3 end, so that end is filled in from the germline J gene. The V call is TRBV30, the J call TRBJ1-6; D possibly corresponds to TRBD1 (6 bases). CDR1 GTSNPN and CDR2 SVGIG come from the germline V gene (reference sequence). This CDR3 region has 13 residues. Trimming shortened V by 3 bases and J by 7 bases, and 10 bases separated the two germline ends. CDR3 residues: CAWRGQGNSPLHF. The CDR3 DNA, read in part, is TGTGCCTGGAGGGGTCAGGGGAATTCACCC. Full variable domain (outside the CDR3, taken from reference TRBV30 and TRBJ1-6): SQTIHQWPATLVQPVGSPLSLECTVEGTSNPNLYWYRQAAGRGLQLLFYSVGIGQISSEVPQNLSASRPQDRQFILSSKKLLLSDSGFYLCAWRGQGNSPLHFGNGTRLTVT.

Turning to this clone: The CDR3 end falls 3 residues outside the read, so it is completed with the germline J gene. The chain combines TRBV19 with TRBJ2-7, with TRBD2 identical over 10 bases. The CDR3 spans 16 residues. The V gene end was trimmed by 2 bases and the J gene end by 6 bases; junction bases not matched to a gene: 10. From germline, CDR1 is LNHDA and CDR2 SQIVND (reference sequence). The sequenced CDR3 bases are TGTGCCAGTAGTATAACCCCTGAAGCGGGAGGGAGCGAG. It translates to CASSITPEAGGSE. The whole CDR3 sequence reads CASSITPEAGGSEQYF.

This clone was seen a handful of times. The read falls 3 residues short of the CDR3 end, and the missing part is taken from the germline J gene. This chain connects TRBV2 to TRBJ2-7; no definite D call. The germline CDR1 and CDR2 sequences are SNHLY and FYNNEI. This CDR3 spans 12 amino acids. Trimming took off 2 bases at V and 6 bases at J, with 8 bases between the two ends. The CDR3 loop reads CASSEQGPEQYF. The CDR3 bases that were read are TGTGCCAGCAGTGAACAAGGGCCCGAG. The entire variable domain, with the rest obtained from reference TRBV2 and TRBJ2-7, is as follows: EPEVTQTPSHQVTQMGQEVILRCVPISNHLYFYWYRQILGQKVEFLVSFYNNEISEKSEIFDDQFSVERPDGSNFTLKIRSTKLEDSAMYFCASSEQGPEQYFGPGTRLTVT.

This clone was picked up a small number of times. The sequenced CDR3 bases are TGCAGCGTTGACAGGGGTGGCACAGATACG. It translates to CSVDRGGTDT. The whole CDR3 sequence is CSVDRGGTDTQYF. The chain links TRBV29-1 to TRBJ2-3; tentatively, D is TRBD1 (6 bases). The read finishes 3 residues shy of the CDR3 end, and the germline J gene is used to complete it. CDR3 length: 13 residues. Germline assignment: CDR1 SQVTM and CDR2 ANQGSEA. The V end lost 3 bases, the J end lost 1 base, and 8 bases lay between the germline ends.

Notes on this clone: The CDR3 end lies 3 residues beyond the end of the read and is filled in from the germline J gene. This chain joins TRBV5-1 and TRBJ2-1, with TRBD2 matching over 8 bases. The germline gives CDR1 SGHRS, CDR2 YFSETQ. The V and J ends lost 5 bases and 0 bases, in that order; junction bases with no gene match: 7. The length of the CDR3 is 16 residues. The CDR3 sequence: CASSAFSGSSYNEQFF. Partial CDR3 DNA: TGCGCCAGCAGTGCATTCAGCGGGAGCTCCTACAATGAG.

This clone occurred a few times. The CDR3 end is not reached by the read, which stops 3 residues before it; the germline J gene fills it in. The chain combines TRBV19 with TRBJ2-1, with 12 bases lining up with TRBD2. The CDR3 length is 18 residues. The germline gives CDR1 LNHDA, CDR2 SQIVND (reference sequence). J lost 5 bases, V lost 4 bases, and 12 bases had no gene match. The CDR3 is CASSTVKGLAGGHNEQFF. The part of the CDR3 DNA that was read is TGTGCCAGTAGTACAGTAAAAGGCCTAGCGGGAGGGCACAATGAG. Full variable domain (outside the CDR3, taken from reference TRBV19 and TRBJ2-1): DGGITQSPKYLFRKEGQNVTLSCEQNLNHDAMYWYRQDPGQGLRLIYYSQIVNDFQKGDIAEGYSVSREKKESFPLTVTSAQKNPTAFYLCASSTVKGLAGGHNEQFFGPGTRLTVL.

This clone has more than one count but fewer than ten. The CDR3 extends 3 residues past the end of the read, so its final part is completed from the germline J gene. The chain joins TRBV30 to TRBJ2-1, with 11 nucleotides matching TRBD2. The V and J ends lost 0 bases and 2 bases, in that order; junction bases with no gene match: 18. This CDR3 contains 21 residues. Germline V lookup: CDR1 GTSNPN, CDR2 SVGIG (reference sequence). The CDR3 bases that were read are TGTGCCTGGAGTGTAGGGCTAGCGGGAGGTCTCATCAAGACAGCCTACAATGAG. It yields the protein CAWSVGLAGGLIKTAYNE. The CDR3, in full, reads CAWSVGLAGGLIKTAYNEQFF.

This clone was counted between two and nine times. The CDR3 extends 3 residues past the end of the read, so its final part is completed from the germline J gene. This chain connects TRBV30 to TRBJ2-1, with 9 bases aligning to TRBD2. From germline, CDR1 is GTSNPN and CDR2 SVGIG (reference sequence). The ends lost 0 bases at V and 8 bases at J; junction bases unmatched: 14. CDR3 length equals 17 residues. CDR3 sequence: CAWSVNFLAGVTDEQFF. Incomplete CDR3 DNA: TGTGCCTGGAGTGTAAACTTTTTAGCGGGAGTAACCGATGAG.

A word on this clone: The observed sequence ends 3 residues before the CDR3 terminus, with the missing tail filled in from the germline J gene. V and J are TRBV6-2 or TRBV6-3 and TRBJ2-7, with TRBD2 identical over 14 bases. This CDR3 spans 16 amino acids. J was trimmed by 5 bases and V by 2 bases; bases with no gene match: 5. Germline V lookup: CDR1 MNHEY, CDR2 SVGEGT. CDR3 amino acids: CASSYGLTSGRDEQYF. The sequenced CDR3 bases are TGTGCCAGCAGTTACGGTTTGACTAGCGGGAGGGACGAG.

A word on this clone: The read comes to an end 3 residues before the CDR3 does, leaving the germline J gene to fill in the end. This chain links TRBV7-2 with TRBJ1-1, with 8 bases lining up with TRBD1. The CDR3 contains 15 residues. With 4 bases clipped from V and 4 bases from J, the junction kept 8 bases outside the gene matches. Germline V gene lookup returns CDR1 SGHTA and CDR2 FQGNSA. The covered CDR3 bases are TGTGCCAGCAGCTCCAGACAGGGGTGGAGCACTGAA. Translated: CASSSRQGWSTE. Given in full, the CDR3 is CASSSRQGWSTEAFF.

The sample holds a few counts of this clone. A read error may produce the germline difference seen at one junction end. The read gets to within 3 residues of the CDR3 end, and the germline J gene fills in the rest. The genes are TRBV7-7 and TRBJ1-1, with no clear D. The CDR3 spans 13 residues. Germline loops: CDR1 SSHAT, CDR2 FNYEAQ (reference sequence). CDR3 bases read: TGTGCTAGCAGTCGAGGCCAGAACACTGAA. As protein: CASSRGQNTE. The entire CDR3 reads CASSRGQNTEAFF.

This clone was recorded a few times. The read halts 3 residues ahead of the CDR3 end, with the missing end drawn from the germline J gene. This sequence joins TRBV7-6 and TRBJ1-1; D remains unclear. This CDR3 is built from 12 residues. Germline V gene sequence: CDR1 SGHVS, CDR2 FNYEAQ. Trimming removed 0 bases from V and 4 bases from J, with 3 bases in between. The CDR3 loop is CASSLAGTEAFF. The CDR3 bases that were read are TGTGCCAGCAGCTTAGCCGGCACTGAA.

This clone has only a few counts. The read stops 3 residues short of the end of the CDR3; the missing end is completed from the germline J gene. The chain has TRBV30 and TRBJ2-1; D is possibly TRBD1 (5 bases). Germline V CDR1 and CDR2: GTSNPN, SVGIG (reference sequence). The CDR3 is 14 residues long. Trimming took 4 bases from V and 8 from J, leaving 18 bases between them. The DNA read from the CDR3 is TGTGCCTGGAACCAACAGGTGCAGCTAGATGAG. It codes for CAWNQQVQLDE. The full CDR3 is CAWNQQVQLDEQFF.

This clone has more than one count but fewer than ten. Sequencing ends 3 residues short of the CDR3 end; the germline J gene provides the rest. This chain uses TRBV7-9 with TRBJ1-2, with D tentatively TRBD1 (6 bases). The CDR3 sequence is 14 residues long. Germline V CDR1 and CDR2: SEHNR, FQNEAQ (reference sequence). This CDR3 is CASSQRRQVWGYTF. The CDR3 bases that were read are TGTGCCAGCAGCCAGCGCCGACAGGTGTGGGGC.